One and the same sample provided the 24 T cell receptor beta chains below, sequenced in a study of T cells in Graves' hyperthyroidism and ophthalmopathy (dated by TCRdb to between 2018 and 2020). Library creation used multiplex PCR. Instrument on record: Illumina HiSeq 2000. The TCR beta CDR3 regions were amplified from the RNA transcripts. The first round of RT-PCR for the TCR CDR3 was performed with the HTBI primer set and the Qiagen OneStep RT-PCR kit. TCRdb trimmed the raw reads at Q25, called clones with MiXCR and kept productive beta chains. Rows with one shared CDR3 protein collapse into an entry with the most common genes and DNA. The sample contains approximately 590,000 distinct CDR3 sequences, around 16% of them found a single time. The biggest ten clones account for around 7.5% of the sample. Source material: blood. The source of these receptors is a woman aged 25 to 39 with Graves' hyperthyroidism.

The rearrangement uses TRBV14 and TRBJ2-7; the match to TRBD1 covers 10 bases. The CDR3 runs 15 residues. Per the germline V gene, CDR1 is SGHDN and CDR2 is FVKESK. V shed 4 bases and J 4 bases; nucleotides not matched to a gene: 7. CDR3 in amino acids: CASSPLTGGAYEQYF. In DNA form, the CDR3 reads TGTGCCAGCAGCCCCTTGACAGGGGGCGCGTACGAGCAGTACTTC.

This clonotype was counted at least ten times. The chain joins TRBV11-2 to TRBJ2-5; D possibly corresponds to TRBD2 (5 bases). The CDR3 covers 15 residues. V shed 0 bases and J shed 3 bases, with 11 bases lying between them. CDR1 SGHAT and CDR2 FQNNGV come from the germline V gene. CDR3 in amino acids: CASSLDGRSEETQYF. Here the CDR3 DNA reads TGTGCCAGCAGCTTAGATGGTCGTAGCGAAGAGACCCAGTACTTC.

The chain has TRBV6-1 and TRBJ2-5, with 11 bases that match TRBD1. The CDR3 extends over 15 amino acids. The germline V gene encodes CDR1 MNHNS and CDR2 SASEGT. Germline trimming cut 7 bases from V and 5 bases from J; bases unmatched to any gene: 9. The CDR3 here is CASTFGQGAVETQYF. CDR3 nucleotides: TGTGCCAGCACCTTCGGACAGGGGGCGGTGGAGACCCAGTACTTC.

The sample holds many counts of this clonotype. The CDR3 nucleotides read TGTGCCAGCAGTTCGACTAGCGGCCCCCGGCAGTACTTC. It encodes CASSSTSGPRQYF. This sequence joins TRBV28 and TRBJ2-7, with 9 bases fitting TRBD2. Per germline, CDR1 MDHEN and CDR2 SYDVKM. This CDR3 is 13 amino acids long. After removal of 4 bases from V and 9 bases from J, the junction contained 7 bases not matched to a gene.

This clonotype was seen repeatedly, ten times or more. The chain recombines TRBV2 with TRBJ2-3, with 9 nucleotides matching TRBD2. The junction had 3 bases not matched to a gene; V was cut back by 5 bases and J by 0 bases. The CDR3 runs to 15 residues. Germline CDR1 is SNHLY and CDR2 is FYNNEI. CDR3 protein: CASSKTSGSTDTQYF. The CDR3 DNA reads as TGTGCCAGCAGTAAGACTAGCGGTAGCACAGATACGCAGTATTTT.

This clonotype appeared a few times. CDR3 region: CASSARTGTGSFEQYF. The CDR3 DNA reads as TGTGCCAGCAGCGCCAGGACCGGGACAGGGTCGTTCGAGCAGTACTTC. This chain uses TRBV7-9 with TRBJ2-7, with 9 nucleotides matching TRBD1. CDR1 and CDR2 (germline): SEHNR, FQNEAQ (reference sequence). CDR3 length equals 16 residues. J lost 6 bases, V lost 5 bases, and 14 bases had no gene match.

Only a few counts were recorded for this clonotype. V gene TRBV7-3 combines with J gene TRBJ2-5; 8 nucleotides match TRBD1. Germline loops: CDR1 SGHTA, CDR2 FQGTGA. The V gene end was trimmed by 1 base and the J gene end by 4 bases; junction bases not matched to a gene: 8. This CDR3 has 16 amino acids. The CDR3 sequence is CASSLKGQGQAETQYF. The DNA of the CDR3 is TGTGCCAGCAGCTTAAAGGGTCAGGGACAGGCAGAGACCCAGTACTTC.

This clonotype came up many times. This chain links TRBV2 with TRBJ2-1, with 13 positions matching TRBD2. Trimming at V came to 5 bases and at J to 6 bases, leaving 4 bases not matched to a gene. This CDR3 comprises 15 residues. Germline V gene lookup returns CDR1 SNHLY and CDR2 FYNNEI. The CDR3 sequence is CASSPWTSGSNEQFF. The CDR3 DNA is TGTGCCAGCAGTCCTTGGACTAGCGGGAGCAATGAGCAGTTCTTC.

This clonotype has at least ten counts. CDR3 amino acids: CASSLQTSGSSGEQYF. As DNA, the CDR3 is TGTGCCAGCAGTTTACAGACTAGCGGGAGTAGTGGCGAGCAGTACTTC. This chain connects TRBV12-3 or TRBV12-4 to TRBJ2-7, with 12 bases identical to TRBD2. CDR3 length equals 16 residues. The trim removed 2 bases at V and 6 bases at J, leaving 8 bases unmatched.

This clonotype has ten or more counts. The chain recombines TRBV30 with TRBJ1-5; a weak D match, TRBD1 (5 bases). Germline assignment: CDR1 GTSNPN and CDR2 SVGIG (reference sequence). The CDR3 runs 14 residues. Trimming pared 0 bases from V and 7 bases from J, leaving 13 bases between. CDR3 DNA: TGTGCCTGGAGTGTTGGGCAGGGTGGGCAGCCCCAGCATTTT. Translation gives CAWSVGQGGQPQHF.

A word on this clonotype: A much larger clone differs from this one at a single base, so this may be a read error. The DNA of the CDR3 is TGTGCCAGCAGCTCCCAAGCGGGAGGGGGCACCTACGAGCAGTACTTC. Translated, it gives CASSSQAGGGTYEQYF. The chain couples TRBV7-2 to TRBJ2-7; 10 bases align to TRBD2. Germline lookup yields CDR1 SGHTA and CDR2 FQGNSA. This CDR3 is built from 16 residues. The trim removed 4 bases at V and 2 bases at J, leaving 8 bases unmatched. The whole variable domain, remainder taken from reference TRBV7-2 and TRBJ2-7, is GAGVSQSPSNKVTEKGKDVELRCDPISGHTALYWYRQSLGQGLEFLIYFQGNSAPDKSGLPSDRFSAERTGGSVSTLTIQRTQQEDSAVYLCASSSQAGGGTYEQYFGPGTRLTVT.

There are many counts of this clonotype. CDR3 in amino acids: CASRAAEWTEAFF. CDR3 DNA: TGTGCCTCCCGGGCCGCCGAGTGGACTGAAGCTTTCTTT. This sequence joins TRBV12-3 or TRBV12-4 and TRBJ1-1; no clear D. V gave up 11 bases and J gave up 5 bases, with 18 bases separating them. The CDR3 contains 13 residues.

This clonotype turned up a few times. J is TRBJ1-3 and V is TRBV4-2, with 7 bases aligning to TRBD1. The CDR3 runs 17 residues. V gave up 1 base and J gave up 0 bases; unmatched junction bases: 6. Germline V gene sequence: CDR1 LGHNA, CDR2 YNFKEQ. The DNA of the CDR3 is TGTGCCAGCAGCCAAGGGGACAGTTGGGACTCTGGAAACACCATATATTTT. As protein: CASSQGDSWDSGNTIYF.

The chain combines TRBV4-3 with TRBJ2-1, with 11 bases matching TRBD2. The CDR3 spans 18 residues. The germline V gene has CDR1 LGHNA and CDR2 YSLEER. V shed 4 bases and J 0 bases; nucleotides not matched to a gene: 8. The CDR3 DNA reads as TGCGCCAGCAGCCTTGGACTAGCGGGCCCAGTCTCCTACAATGAGCAGTTCTTC. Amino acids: CASSLGLAGPVSYNEQFF.

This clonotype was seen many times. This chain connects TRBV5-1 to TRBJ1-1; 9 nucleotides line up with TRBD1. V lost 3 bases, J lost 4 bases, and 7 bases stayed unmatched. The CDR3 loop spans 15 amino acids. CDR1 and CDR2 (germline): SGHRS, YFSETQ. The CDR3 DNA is TGCGCCAGCAGCTCGGGGGGGACAGGGAGCACTGAAGCTTTCTTT. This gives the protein CASSSGGTGSTEAFF.

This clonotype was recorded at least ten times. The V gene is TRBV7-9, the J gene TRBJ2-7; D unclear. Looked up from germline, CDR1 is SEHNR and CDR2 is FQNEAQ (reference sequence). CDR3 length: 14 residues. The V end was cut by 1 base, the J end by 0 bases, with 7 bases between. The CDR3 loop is CASSLDVLSYEQYF. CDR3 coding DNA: TGTGCCAGCAGCTTAGACGTGCTCTCCTACGAGCAGTACTTC. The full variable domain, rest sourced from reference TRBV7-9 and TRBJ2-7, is DTGVSQNPRHKITKRGQNVTFRCDPISEHNRLYWYRQTLGQGPEFLTYFQNEAQLEKSRLLSDRFSAERPKGSFSTLEIQRTEQGDSAMYLCASSLDVLSYEQYFGPGTRLTVT.

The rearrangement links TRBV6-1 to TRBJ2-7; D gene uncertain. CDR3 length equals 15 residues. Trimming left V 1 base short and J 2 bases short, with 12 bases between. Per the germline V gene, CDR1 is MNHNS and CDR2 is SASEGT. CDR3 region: CASSEEAGATYEQYF. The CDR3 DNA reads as TGTGCCAGCAGTGAAGAGGCCGGAGCAACCTACGAGCAGTACTTC.

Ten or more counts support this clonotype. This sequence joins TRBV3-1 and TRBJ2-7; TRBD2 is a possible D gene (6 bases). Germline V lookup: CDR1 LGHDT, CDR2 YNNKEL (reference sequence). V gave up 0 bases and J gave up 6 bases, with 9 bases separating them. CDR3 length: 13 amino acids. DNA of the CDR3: TGTGCCAGCAGCCAAGACAGGGAGGCCGAGCAGTACTTC. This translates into CASSQDREAEQYF.

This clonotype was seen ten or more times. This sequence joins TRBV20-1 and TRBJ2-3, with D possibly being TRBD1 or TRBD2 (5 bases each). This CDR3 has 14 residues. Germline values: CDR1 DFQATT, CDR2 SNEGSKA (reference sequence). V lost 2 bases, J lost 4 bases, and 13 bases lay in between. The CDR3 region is CSARPGTRPDTQYF. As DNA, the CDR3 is TGCAGTGCTAGACCCGGGACGCGTCCAGATACGCAGTATTTT.

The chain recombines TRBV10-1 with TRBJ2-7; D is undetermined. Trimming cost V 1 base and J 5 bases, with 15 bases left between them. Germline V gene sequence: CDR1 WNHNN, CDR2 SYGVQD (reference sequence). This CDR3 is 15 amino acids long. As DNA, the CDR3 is TGCGCCAGCAGTGAGTACGGTCAGGCCGGCCACGAGCAGTACTTC. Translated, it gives CASSEYGQAGHEQYF.

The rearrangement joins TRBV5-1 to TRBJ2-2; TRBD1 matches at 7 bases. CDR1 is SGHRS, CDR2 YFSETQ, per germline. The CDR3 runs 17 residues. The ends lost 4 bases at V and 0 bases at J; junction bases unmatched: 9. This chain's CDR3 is CASSRGGQSPNTGELFF. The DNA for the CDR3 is TGCGCCAGCAGCCGAGGGGGACAGAGTCCGAACACCGGGGAGCTGTTTTTT. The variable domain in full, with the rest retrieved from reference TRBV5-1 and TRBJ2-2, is KAGVTQTPRYLIKTRGQQVTLSCSPISGHRSVSWYQQTPGQGLQFLFEYFSETQRNKGNFPGRFSGRQFSNSRSEMNVSTLELGDSALYLCASSRGGQSPNTGELFFGEGSRLTVL.

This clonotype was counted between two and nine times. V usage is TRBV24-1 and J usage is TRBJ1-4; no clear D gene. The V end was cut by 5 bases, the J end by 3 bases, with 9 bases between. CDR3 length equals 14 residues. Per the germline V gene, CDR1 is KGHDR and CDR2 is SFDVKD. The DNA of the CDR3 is TGTGCCACCAGTGTCGCCCGACCTAATGAAAAACTGTTTTTT. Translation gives CATSVARPNEKLFF.

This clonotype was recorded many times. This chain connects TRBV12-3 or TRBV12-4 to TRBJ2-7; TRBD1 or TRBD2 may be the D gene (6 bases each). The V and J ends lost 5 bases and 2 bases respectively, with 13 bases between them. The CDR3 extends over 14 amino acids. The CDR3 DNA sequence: TGTGCCAGCAGTGGCGGGACATCAGCCTACGAGCAGTACTTC. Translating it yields CASSGGTSAYEQYF.

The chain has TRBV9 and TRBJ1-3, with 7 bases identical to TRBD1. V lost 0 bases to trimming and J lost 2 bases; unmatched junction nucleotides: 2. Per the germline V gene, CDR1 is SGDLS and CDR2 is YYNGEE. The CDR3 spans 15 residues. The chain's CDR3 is CASSVDQGAGNTIYF. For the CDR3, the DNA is TGTGCCAGCAGCGTAGATCAGGGGGCTGGAAACACCATATATTTT.